The 26 T cell receptor beta chains given below trace back to one sample, sequenced in a study of tumor-infiltrating lymphocytes in localized non-small cell lung cancer. Sequencing used immunoSEQ multiplex PCR; TCRdb keeps in-frame clones, though not all of them. The sample contains 6,900 or so clones, around 70% of which appear only once. The sample taken for sequencing was uninvolved lung tissue not adjacent to the tumor. Receptor source: a human donor with non-small cell lung cancer.

The chain links TRBV6-5 to TRBJ2-7; TRBD1 matches at 10 bases. The CDR3 is 15 amino acids. Germline V CDR1 and CDR2: MNHEY, SVGAGI. The V gene end was trimmed by 5 bases and the J gene end by 2 bases; junction bases not matched to a gene: 6. CDR3 sequence (DNA): TGTGCCAGCAGTGTCCGGGACAGGGGAGCCTACGAGCAGTACTTC. This sequence encodes CASSVRDRGAYEQYF.

The V call is TRBV7-9, the J call TRBJ2-3; 13 nucleotides match TRBD2. There are 16 residues in the CDR3. Trimming cost V 6 bases and J 4 bases; bases outside gene matches: 7. Germline loops: CDR1 SEHNR, CDR2 FQNEAQ (reference sequence). The CDR3 here is CASSRGLAGAPDTQYF. The CDR3 DNA reads as TGTGCCAGCAGTCGAGGACTAGCGGGAGCCCCAGATACGCAGTATTTT.

The V gene is TRBV10-3, the J gene TRBJ1-4; D unclear. The CDR3 length is 16 residues. The V end was cut by 0 bases, the J end by 6 bases, with 14 bases between. Germline CDR1 reads ENHRY; CDR2 reads SYGVKD. Here the CDR3 reads CAISESAEKGDEKLFF. In DNA, the CDR3 is TGTGCCATCAGTGAGTCTGCTGAGAAGGGTGATGAAAAACTGTTTTTT.

V and J are TRBV2 and TRBJ1-4; D gene unclear. The CDR3 extends over 12 amino acids. From germline, CDR1 is SNHLY and CDR2 FYNNEI. Between the trimmed V and J ends, which lost 4 bases and 7 bases, there was a span of 7 bases. Here the CDR3 reads CASSGVPEKLFF. In DNA, the CDR3 is TGTGCCAGCAGTGGGGTCCCTGAAAAACTGTTTTTT.

This chain connects TRBV5-4 to TRBJ2-7; TRBD1 might be the D (5 bases). The CDR3 length is 12 residues. Per germline, CDR1 SGHNT and CDR2 YYREEE (reference sequence). V dropped 4 bases and J dropped 4 bases, with 9 bases sitting between them. CDR3 nucleotide sequence: TGTGCCAGCAGCGTGCAGGGTTACGAGCAGTACTTC. Its translation is CASSVQGYEQYF.

The chain is built from TRBV18 and TRBJ1-3; TRBD1 matches 9 bases. The junction had 4 bases not matched to a gene; V was cut back by 0 bases and J by 1 base. The germline V gene encodes CDR1 KGHSH and CDR2 LQKENI. CDR3 length: 17 residues. CDR3 residues: CASSPPAGQGSGNTIYF. In nucleotides, the CDR3 is TGTGCCAGCTCACCACCTGCGGGACAGGGTTCTGGAAACACCATATATTTT.

The chain joins TRBV27 to TRBJ2-1, with TRBD2 identical over 12 bases. CDR1 is MNHEY, CDR2 SMNVEV, per germline (reference sequence). This CDR3 spans 14 amino acids. V was clipped by 5 bases and J by 9 bases; unmatched bases: 5. The CDR3 DNA follows: TGTGCCAGCAGTCCTAGCGGGGGGGCCAGTGAGCAGTTCTTC. Translating it yields CASSPSGGASEQFF.

The genes are TRBV5-6 and TRBJ1-1; D is perhaps TRBD1 (5 bases). CDR1 and CDR2 (germline): SGHDT, YYEEEE. V was cut by 4 bases and J by 3 bases, with 13 bases left in between. The length of the CDR3 is 14 residues. CDR3 coding DNA: TGTGCCAGCAGCGCTGGGACTGCCCACACTGAAGCTTTCTTT. It encodes CASSAGTAHTEAFF.

The gene calls are TRBV30 and TRBJ2-1; D remains unclear. Per germline, CDR1 GTSNPN and CDR2 SVGIG (reference sequence). This CDR3 region has 11 residues. Trimming shortened V by 3 bases and J by 7 bases, and 7 bases separated the two germline ends. For the CDR3, the DNA is TGTGCCTGGAGAAGCCGGAATGAGCAGTTCTTC. Protein product: CAWRSRNEQFF.

By frequency in the sample, this clone is large (0.1 to 1%). V usage is TRBV21-1 and J usage is TRBJ1-3. TRBV21-1 is designated a pseudogene. The CDR3 consists of 16 residues. Here the CDR3 DNA reads TGTGCCAGCAGCAACTCGGGACGACCATCTGGAAACACCATATATTTT. Its protein product is CASSNSGRPSGNTIYF.

The V and J genes are TRBV9 and TRBJ1-4; 7 bases are a match to TRBD1. The length of the CDR3 is 15 residues. Germline V lookup: CDR1 SGDLS, CDR2 YYNGEE. V lost 0 bases, J lost 8 bases, and 7 bases stayed unmatched. In DNA, the CDR3 is TGTGCCAGCAGCGTAGGGAGGGGGCCCGAGGAAAAACTGTTTTTT. Protein sequence: CASSVGRGPEEKLFF. The full variable domain, completed using reference TRBV9 and TRBJ1-4, is DSGVTQTPKHLITATGQRVTLRCSPRSGDLSVYWYQQSLDQGLQFLIQYYNGEERAKGNILERFSAQQFPDLHSELNLSSLELGDSALYFCASSVGRGPEEKLFFGSGTQLSVL.

The chain combines TRBV18 with TRBJ2-5, with D tentatively TRBD2 (5 bases). The CDR3 runs 15 residues. The germline V gene encodes CDR1 KGHSH and CDR2 LQKENI. V lost 3 bases, J lost 0 bases, and 11 bases lay in between. CDR3 nucleotide sequence: TGTGCCAGCTCACCCCGGACGGACTACCAAGAGACCCAGTACTTC. This gives the protein CASSPRTDYQETQYF.

This chain links TRBV4-3 with TRBJ2-3; 8 bases are a match to TRBD2. Losses at the gene ends were 4 bases for V and 0 bases for J; bases not matched to a gene: 9. This CDR3 contains 17 residues. Germline assignment: CDR1 LGHNA and CDR2 YSLEER. The CDR3, as DNA: TGCGCCAGCAGCCCACAGTTGAGCGGGGGTAGCACAGATACGCAGTATTTT. It is translated as CASSPQLSGGSTDTQYF.

The chain employs TRBV19 and TRBJ2-6; D unresolved. The CDR3 runs to 15 residues. The germline V and J ends were trimmed by 6 bases and 0 bases, with 9 bases remaining between them. The germline V gene has CDR1 LNHDA and CDR2 SQIVND (reference sequence). This CDR3 reads CASRGRDSGANVLTF. The CDR3 DNA is TGTGCCAGTAGAGGTCGAGACTCTGGGGCCAACGTCCTGACTTTC.

V gene TRBV27 combines with J gene TRBJ2-7; D perhaps matches TRBD1 (6 bases). CDR1 MNHEY and CDR2 SMNVEV come from the germline V gene (reference sequence). The CDR3 is 15 amino acids. Between the trimmed V and J ends, which lost 2 bases and 1 base, there was a span of 12 bases. CDR3 in amino acids: CASSLLRGPSYEQYF. CDR3 bases: TGTGCCAGCAGTTTACTCAGGGGTCCTTCCTACGAGCAGTACTTC.

This clone is categorized as large. This chain connects TRBV30 to TRBJ1-1, with TRBD1 as a possible D gene (6 bases). The CDR3 contains 12 residues. Germline lookup yields CDR1 GTSNPN and CDR2 SVGIG (reference sequence). The V end was cut by 2 bases, the J end by 6 bases, with 10 bases between. CDR3 amino acids: CAWSQQGPEAFF. The CDR3 nucleotides are TGTGCCTGGAGTCAACAGGGACCTGAAGCTTTCTTT.

This clone was detected only once. The rearrangement uses TRBV7-3 and TRBJ2-5; 7 nucleotides line up with TRBD2. Germline V gene lookup returns CDR1 SGHTA and CDR2 FQGTGA. Losses at the gene ends were 4 bases for V and 5 bases for J; bases not matched to a gene: 7. This CDR3 is 14 amino acids long. The CDR3 DNA reads TGTGCCAGCAGCTCCTCTAGCGGTTTGGAGACCCAGTACTTC. Amino acid sequence: CASSSSSGLETQYF.

In this sample, this clone turned up once. The chain links TRBV9 to TRBJ2-5, with TRBD1 identical over 7 bases. Trimming took 1 base from V and 4 from J; bases not matched to a gene: 7. There are 15 residues in the CDR3. The germline gives CDR1 SGDLS, CDR2 YYNGEE. CDR3 in DNA: TGTGCCAGCAGCGTAACGCAGGGGGAATCAGAGACCCAGTACTTC. It codes for CASSVTQGESETQYF. Full variable domain (rest looked up from reference TRBV9 and TRBJ2-5): DSGVTQTPKHLITATGQRVTLRCSPRSGDLSVYWYQQSLDQGLQFLIQYYNGEERAKGNILERFSAQQFPDLHSELNLSSLELGDSALYFCASSVTQGESETQYFGPGTRLLVL.

V gene TRBV28 combines with J gene TRBJ2-6; 7 bases align to TRBD2. The CDR3 is 15 amino acids. CDR1 is MDHEN and CDR2 is SYDVKM in the germline V gene. V was pared by 7 bases and J by 0 bases, with 3 bases of the junction left unmatched. CDR3: CASMGGSSGANVLTF. The CDR3 bases are TGTGCCAGCATGGGAGGGAGCTCTGGGGCCAACGTCCTGACTTTC. The full variable domain, in which reference TRBV28 and TRBJ2-6 provide the parts outside the CDR3, is DVKVTQSSRYLVKRTGEKVFLECVQDMDHENMFWYRQDPGLGLRLIYFSYDVKMKEKGDIPEGYSVSREKKERFSLILESASTNQTSMYLCASMGGSSGANVLTFGAGSRLTVL.

This clone showed up just a few times. The gene calls are TRBV5-1 and TRBJ2-3, with TRBD2 identical over 7 bases. This CDR3 is built from 15 residues. From germline, CDR1 is SGHRS and CDR2 YFSETQ. V shed 0 bases, J shed 6 bases, and the junction held 7 bases outside the gene matches. The chain's CDR3 is CASSLALGEGDTQYF. The CDR3 DNA follows: TGCGCCAGCAGCTTGGCCCTGGGGGAGGGGGATACGCAGTATTTT.

This clone has just a few counts. The rearrangement joins TRBV7-8 to TRBJ2-2, with D maybe TRBD2 (5 bases). This CDR3 is 15 amino acids long. Germline V lookup: CDR1 SGHVS, CDR2 FQNEAQ. V shed 1 base and J shed 1 base, with 7 bases lying between them. Here the CDR3 reads CASSLGGGNTGELFF. DNA of the CDR3: TGTGCCAGCAGCTTAGGAGGAGGGAACACCGGGGAGCTGTTTTTT.

The gene calls are TRBV19 and TRBJ1-5; TRBD1 matches at 10 bases. Losses at the gene ends were 5 bases for V and 7 bases for J; bases not matched to a gene: 14. Germline CDR1 is LNHDA and CDR2 is SQIVND (reference sequence). The CDR3 covers 17 residues. This chain's CDR3 is CASSAPPGTGVGQPQHF. The CDR3 nucleotides read TGTGCCAGTAGTGCCCCCCCCGGGACAGGGGTTGGACAGCCCCAGCATTTT.

V gene TRBV6-5 combines with J gene TRBJ1-1; unclear D gene. Trimming took 2 bases from V and 7 from J, leaving 14 bases between them. Germline V gene lookup returns CDR1 MNHEY and CDR2 SVGAGI. This CDR3 is 14 amino acids long. The DNA of the CDR3 is TGTGCCAGCAGTTACCGCTCGGACCGGTTTGAAGCTTTCTTT. Its translation is CASSYRSDRFEAFF.

This chain connects TRBV6-5 to TRBJ1-2; D may be TRBD1 (5 bases). CDR1 MNHEY and CDR2 SVGAGI come from the germline V gene. This CDR3 region has 13 residues. Trimming left V 4 bases short and J 5 bases short, with 11 bases between. CDR3 sequence: CASSSKTVYGYTF. In DNA form, the CDR3 reads TGTGCCAGCAGTTCTAAGACAGTTTATGGCTACACCTTC.

This clone occurred once. The gene calls are TRBV27 and TRBJ2-3; D is unclear. The CDR3 contains 14 residues. From germline, CDR1 is MNHEY and CDR2 SMNVEV (reference sequence). The V gene lost 2 bases and the J gene lost 2 bases, with 8 bases spanning the gap. The CDR3: CASSLQDPTDTQYF. In DNA form, the CDR3 reads TGTGCCAGCAGTTTACAAGACCCCACAGATACGCAGTATTTT.

The V call is TRBV28, the J call TRBJ1-2, with D possibly matching TRBD1 (5 bases). V was trimmed by 6 bases and J by 4 bases, leaving 12 bases between them. Germline V lookup: CDR1 MDHEN, CDR2 SYDVKM. This CDR3 region has 13 residues. This CDR3 is CASRARAGYGYTF. CDR3 coding DNA: TGTGCCAGCAGGGCCAGGGCGGGCTATGGCTACACCTTC.